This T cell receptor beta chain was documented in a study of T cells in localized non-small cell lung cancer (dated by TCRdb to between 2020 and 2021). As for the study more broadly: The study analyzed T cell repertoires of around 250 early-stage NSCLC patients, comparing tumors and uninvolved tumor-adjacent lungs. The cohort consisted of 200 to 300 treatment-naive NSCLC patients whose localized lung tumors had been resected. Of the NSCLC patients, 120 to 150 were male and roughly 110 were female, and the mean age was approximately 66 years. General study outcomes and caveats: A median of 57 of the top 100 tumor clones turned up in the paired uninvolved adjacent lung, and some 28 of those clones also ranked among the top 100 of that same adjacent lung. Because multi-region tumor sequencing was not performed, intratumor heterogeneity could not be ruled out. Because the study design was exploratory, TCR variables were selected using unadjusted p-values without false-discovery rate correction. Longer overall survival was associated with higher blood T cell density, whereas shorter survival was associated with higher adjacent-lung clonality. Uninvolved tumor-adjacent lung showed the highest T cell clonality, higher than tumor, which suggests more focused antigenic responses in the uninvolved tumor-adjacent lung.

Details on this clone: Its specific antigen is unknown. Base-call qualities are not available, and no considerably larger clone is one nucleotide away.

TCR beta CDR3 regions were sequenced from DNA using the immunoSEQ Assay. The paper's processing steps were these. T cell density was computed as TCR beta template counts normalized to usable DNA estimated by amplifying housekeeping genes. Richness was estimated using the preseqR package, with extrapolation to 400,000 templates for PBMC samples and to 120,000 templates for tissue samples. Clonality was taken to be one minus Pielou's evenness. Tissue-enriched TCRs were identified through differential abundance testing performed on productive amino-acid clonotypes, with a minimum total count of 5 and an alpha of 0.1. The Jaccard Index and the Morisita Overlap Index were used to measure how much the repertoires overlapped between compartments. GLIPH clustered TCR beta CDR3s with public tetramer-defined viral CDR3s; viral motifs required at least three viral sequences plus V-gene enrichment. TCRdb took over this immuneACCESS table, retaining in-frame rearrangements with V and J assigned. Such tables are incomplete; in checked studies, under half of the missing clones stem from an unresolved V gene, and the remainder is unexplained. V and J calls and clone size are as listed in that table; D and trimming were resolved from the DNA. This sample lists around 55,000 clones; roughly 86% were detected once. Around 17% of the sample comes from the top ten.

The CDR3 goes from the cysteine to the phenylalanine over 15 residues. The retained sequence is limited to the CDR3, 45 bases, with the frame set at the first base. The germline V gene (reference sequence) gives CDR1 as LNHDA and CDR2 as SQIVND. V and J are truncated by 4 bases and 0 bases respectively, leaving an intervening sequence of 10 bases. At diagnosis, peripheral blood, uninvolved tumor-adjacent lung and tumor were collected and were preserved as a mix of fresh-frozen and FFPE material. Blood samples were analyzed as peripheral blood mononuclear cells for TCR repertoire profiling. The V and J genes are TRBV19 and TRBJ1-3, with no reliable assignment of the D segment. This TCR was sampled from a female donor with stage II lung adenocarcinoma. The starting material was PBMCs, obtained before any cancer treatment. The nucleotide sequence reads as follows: TGTGCCAGTAGTACGGTCGGTGGCTCTGGAAACACCATATATTTT. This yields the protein CASSTVGGSGNTIYF.